The rows below give T cell receptor beta chains drawn from one sample of a study of T cells after yellow fever vaccination. MiXCR, run by TCRdb on the 5' RACE reads, gives a single entry per CDR3 protein. The data contain a few hundred thousand distinct CDR3 sequences, around 6.8% of them singletons. The sample here was PBMCs, taken approximately 47 days after the first yellow fever vaccination. These receptors were taken from a man between 18 and 29 years old who received the YFV17D yellow fever vaccine. CDR3s include the opening cysteine and the closing phenylalanine or tryptophan. A D gene is named only where the DNA matches it firmly. Rows give clone size only sometimes, using once, few, many, or a class for an expanded clone.

v_gene: TRBV12-3/TRBV12-4; d_gene: TRBD2; j_gene: TRBJ2-5; abundance: few; CDR3nt: TGTGCCAGCAGGATCACGAGTAGCGGGGAAGAGACCCAGTACTTC; CDR3aa: CASRITSSGEETQYF
v_gene: TRBV4-3; d_gene: NA; j_gene: TRBJ1-6; abundance: few; CDR3nt: TGCGCCAGCAGCCAGACAGGTTTCTGGAATTCACCCCTCCACTTT; CDR3aa: CASSQTGFWNSPLHF
v_gene: TRBV9; d_gene: NA; j_gene: TRBJ2-5; abundance: few; CDR3nt: TGTGCCAGCAGCATCTACGGGGGGCCCCAAGAGACCCAGTACTTC; CDR3aa: CASSIYGGPQETQYF
v_gene: TRBV9; d_gene: NA; j_gene: TRBJ2-6; abundance: many; CDR3nt: TGTGCCAGCAGCGTGGGCGCCTCTGGGGCCAACGTCCTGACTTTC; CDR3aa: CASSVGASGANVLTF
v_gene: TRBV7-9; d_gene: NA; j_gene: TRBJ2-1; abundance: few; CDR3nt: TGTGCCAGCAGCTTAGTTATTATTCGCTCCTACAATGAGCAGTTCTTC; CDR3aa: CASSLVIIRSYNEQFF
v_gene: TRBV7-8; d_gene: TRBD2; j_gene: TRBJ2-3; abundance: few; CDR3nt: TGTGCCAGCAGAAACCTAGCGGGGGCCTCGCTATCGAGCACAGATACGCAGTATTTT; CDR3aa: CASRNLAGASLSSTDTQYF
v_gene: TRBV5-1; d_gene: NA; j_gene: TRBJ2-6; abundance: NA; CDR3nt: TGCGCCAGCAGCCTACAGGTTTCCTCTGGGGCCAACGTCCTGACTTTC; CDR3aa: CASSLQVSSGANVLTF
v_gene: TRBV7-6; d_gene: TRBD2; j_gene: TRBJ2-2; abundance: NA; CDR3nt: TGTGCCAGCAGCCCCATTAGCGGGGGACCAAACACCGGGGAGCTGTTTTTT; CDR3aa: CASSPISGGPNTGELFF
v_gene: TRBV12-3/TRBV12-4; d_gene: NA; j_gene: TRBJ2-5; abundance: NA; CDR3nt: TGTGCCAGCAGTTTTCAGGCAGGGGTTGAGACCCAGTACTTC; CDR3aa: CASSFQAGVETQYF
v_gene: TRBV9; d_gene: NA; j_gene: TRBJ2-2; abundance: NA; CDR3nt: TGTGCCAGCAGCGACCTGAGCACCGGGGAGCTGTTTTTT; CDR3aa: CASSDLSTGELFF
v_gene: TRBV20-1; d_gene: NA; j_gene: TRBJ2-3; abundance: many; CDR3nt: TGCAGTGCTGCCCAGGGGCCTAGCACAGATACGCAGTATTTT; CDR3aa: CSAAQGPSTDTQYF